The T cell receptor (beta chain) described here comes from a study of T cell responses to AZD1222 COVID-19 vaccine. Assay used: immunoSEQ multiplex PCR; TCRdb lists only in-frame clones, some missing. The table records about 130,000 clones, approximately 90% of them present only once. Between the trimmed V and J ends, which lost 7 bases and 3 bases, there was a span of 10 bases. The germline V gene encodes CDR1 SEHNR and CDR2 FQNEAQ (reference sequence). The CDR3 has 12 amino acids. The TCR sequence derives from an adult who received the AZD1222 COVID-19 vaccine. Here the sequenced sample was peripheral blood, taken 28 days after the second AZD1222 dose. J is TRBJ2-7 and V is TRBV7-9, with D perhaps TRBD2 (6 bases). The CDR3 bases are TGTGCCAGCAAAGATAGCGGCTACGAGCAGTACTTC. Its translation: CASKDSGYEQYF.